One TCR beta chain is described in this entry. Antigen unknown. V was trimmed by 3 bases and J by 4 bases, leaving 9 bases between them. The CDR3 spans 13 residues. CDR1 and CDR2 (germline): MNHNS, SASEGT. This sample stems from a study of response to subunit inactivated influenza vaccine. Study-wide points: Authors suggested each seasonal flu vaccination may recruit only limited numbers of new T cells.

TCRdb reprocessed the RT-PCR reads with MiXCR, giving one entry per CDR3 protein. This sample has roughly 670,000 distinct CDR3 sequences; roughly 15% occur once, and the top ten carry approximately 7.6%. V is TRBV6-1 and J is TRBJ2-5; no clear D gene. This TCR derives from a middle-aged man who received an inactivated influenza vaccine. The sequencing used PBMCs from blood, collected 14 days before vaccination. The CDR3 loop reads CASSDLGSETQYF. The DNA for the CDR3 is TGTGCCAGCAGTGATCTGGGATCAGAGACCCAGTACTTC.